Listed below are T cell receptor beta chains from one sample, sequenced in a study of cytomegalovirus exposure and HLA in healthy donors. Generated by immunoSEQ multiplex PCR, the TCRdb table keeps only in-frame clones and is missing some. The data contain around 300,000 clones, approximately 86% of them seen just once; the ten biggest clones take up approximately 1%. The sequencing sample was made of PBMCs. These receptors all come from a woman younger than 35 in good health and CMV-seronegative. The CDR3 runs from the conserved cysteine through the conserved F or W. The order of the fields is J gene, V gene, clone size, D gene, CDR3 protein, CDR3 DNA. D genes are given only for firm matches. For some rows the clone size is stated as once, few or many, or as a class when expanded; others skip it.

>TRBJ2-7|TRBV2|few|TRBD2
CASSESSGRIYEQYF
TGTGCCAGCAGTGAATCTAGCGGGAGAATTTACGAGCAGTACTTC
>TRBJ2-1|TRBV7-6|.|.
CASSLVEDEQFF
TGTGCCAGCAGCTTAGTTGAGGATGAGCAGTTCTTC
>TRBJ2-6|TRBV18|once|.
CASSPSTGSGANVLTF
TGTGCCAGCTCACCATCGACAGGTTCTGGGGCCAACGTCCTGACTTTC
>TRBJ2-1|TRBV2|.|.
CASRGLNEQFF
TGTGCCAGCAGGGGACTCAATGAGCAGTTCTTC
>TRBJ2-7|TRBV18|once|.
CASSLQGLANEQYF
TGTGCCAGCTCACTGCAGGGTTTAGCCAACGAGCAGTACTTC
>TRBJ1-5|TRBV15|.|.
CATSRPGLNQPQHF
TGTGCCACCAGCAGGCCGGGACTCAATCAGCCCCAGCATTTT
>TRBJ2-1|TRBV11-1|.|.
CASSRDRFGNNEQFF
TGTGCCAGCAGTAGAGACAGGTTTGGAAACAATGAGCAGTTCTTC
>TRBJ2-7|TRBV6-6|.|.
CASSHRDSAYEQYF
TGTGCCAGCAGTCACCGGGACTCAGCCTACGAGCAGTACTTC
>TRBJ1-1|TRBV28|.|TRBD1
CASRPLGTGLTVEEAFF
TGTGCCAGCAGACCCCTCGGGACAGGGCTAACCGTGGAGGAAGCTTTCTTT
>TRBJ2-3|TRBV27|.|TRBD2
CASSLFGRAGGPPDTQYF
TGTGCCAGCAGTTTATTTGGCCGGGCGGGAGGCCCACCAGATACGCAGTATTTT
>TRBJ2-7|TRBV5-4|once|TRBD1
CASSFRDRAYEQYF
TGTGCCAGCAGCTTCCGGGACAGGGCCTACGAGCAGTACTTC
>TRBJ2-1|TRBV6-4|many|TRBD1
CASSDGGTGQYNEQFF
TGTGCCAGCAGTGACGGCGGGACAGGGCAGTACAATGAGCAGTTCTTC
>TRBJ2-1|TRBV28|.|.
CASSPPSLGGEQFF
TGTGCCAGCAGTCCCCCCAGCCTCGGGGGTGAGCAGTTCTTC
>TRBJ1-2|TRBV5-1|.|.
CASSRGGSNYGYTF
TGCGCCAGCAGTAGAGGAGGATCTAACTATGGCTACACCTTC
>TRBJ1-5|TRBV4-1|.|.
CASSLDRTGSNQPQHF
TGCGCCAGCAGCCTAGACAGAACAGGGAGCAATCAGCCCCAGCATTTT
>TRBJ2-1|TRBV6-6|.|TRBD1
CASSYGQGYNEQFF
TGTGCCAGCAGTTACGGACAGGGGTACAATGAGCAGTTCTTC
>TRBJ2-7|TRBV15|.|TRBD1
CATSRDLAGGPYEQYF
TGTGCCACCAGCAGAGATTTGGCAGGGGGCCCCTACGAGCAGTACTTC
>TRBJ1-5|TRBV19|.|TRBD1
CASLDRVSNQPQHF
TGTGCCAGTCTTGACAGGGTTAGCAATCAGCCCCAGCATTTT
>TRBJ2-7|TRBV27|.|TRBD2
CASSLSTRGLAWEQYF
TGTGCCAGCAGTTTGTCCACCCGGGGACTAGCCTGGGAGCAGTACTTC
>TRBJ2-3|TRBV5-1|.|.
CASSLAVFTSTDTQYF
TGCGCCAGCAGCTTGGCCGTTTTTACTAGCACAGATACGCAGTATTTT
>TRBJ2-3|TRBV5-1|.|TRBD2
CASSRAVGTSEPDTDTQYF
TGCGCCAGCAGCCGCGCGGTCGGGACTAGCGAACCCGACACAGATACGCAGTATTTT
>TRBJ1-3|TRBV7-2|.|.
CASSPYMYSGNTIYF
TGTGCCAGCAGCCCTTACATGTACTCTGGAAACACCATATATTTT
>TRBJ2-1|TRBV9|.|TRBD2
CASSPPTSGGVYNEQFF
TGTGCCAGCAGCCCCCCGACTAGCGGGGGGGTTTACAATGAGCAGTTCTTC
>TRBJ2-7|TRBV7-2|.|.
CASSFSEDYEQYF
TGTGCCAGCAGCTTTAGCGAGGACTACGAGCAGTACTTC
>TRBJ2-2|TRBV9|.|TRBD1
CASRPGQVSTGELFF
TGTGCCAGTAGACCGGGACAGGTTTCAACCGGGGAGCTGTTTTTT
>TRBJ2-1|TRBV28|.|TRBD2
CASSRTSGGAYNEQFF
TGTGCCAGCAGTCGGACTAGCGGGGGGGCTTACAATGAGCAGTTCTTC
>TRBJ1-1|TRBV5-4|.|TRBD1
CASSWDRGGNTEAFF
TGTGCCAGCAGCTGGGACAGGGGGGGAAACACTGAAGCTTTCTTT
>TRBJ1-1|TRBV11-3|.|.
CASSIQGVTEAFF
TGTGCCAGCAGCATCCAAGGGGTAACTGAAGCTTTCTTT
>TRBJ2-7|TRBV13|once|TRBD2
CASSFGGTSGRNEQYF
TGTGCCAGCAGCTTTGGGGGGACTAGCGGGAGAAACGAGCAGTACTTC
>TRBJ2-3|TRBV6-1|.|TRBD2
CASSAEGLASTDTQYF
TGTGCCAGCAGTGCCGAGGGACTAGCGAGCACAGATACGCAGTATTTT
>TRBJ2-1|TRBV11-3|.|TRBD2
CASSYRASGSTEQFF
TGTGCCAGCAGCTATAGGGCTAGCGGGAGTACTGAGCAGTTCTTC
>TRBJ1-5|TRBV6-6|few|.
CASRPLQGTQPQHF
TGTGCCAGCAGACCCCTTCAGGGGACTCAGCCCCAGCATTTT
>TRBJ2-7|TRBV6-5|.|TRBD2
CATERGAGEQYF
TGTGCCACCGAGCGGGGGGCCGGTGAGCAGTACTTC
>TRBJ2-5|TRBV5-1|.|.
CASSFSQISQETQYF
TGCGCCAGCAGCTTTTCCCAGATATCCCAAGAGACCCAGTACTTC
>TRBJ2-7|TRBV9|.|TRBD2
CASSVTSGRSYEQYF
TGTGCCAGCAGCGTAACAAGCGGGAGGTCCTACGAGCAGTACTTC
>TRBJ2-7|TRBV7-2|few|TRBD1
CASSTSGGHEQYF
TGTGCCAGCAGCACCTCAGGGGGCCACGAGCAGTACTTC
>TRBJ2-2|TRBV4-3|.|.
CASSQDVGRLTGELFF
TGCGCCAGCAGCCAAGATGTGGGGCGGCTCACCGGGGAGCTGTTTTTT